This T cell receptor beta chain was captured by sequencing in a study of T cells in Graves' hyperthyroidism and ophthalmopathy. Study-wide results and limits: From stable hyperthyroidism, ophthalmopathy was separated by a 13 V-J model. The model identified upcoming ophthalmopathy a median around 7.1 months ahead of onset.

Exclusion of patients followed from uncontrolled infection, other autoimmune disease, pregnancy or lactation. Every diagnosis used clinical symptoms, serum thyroxine and TRAb, thyroid ultrasound and orbital computed tomography. As for this clonotype: The antigen remains undetermined.

TCR beta CDR3 regions were amplified from RNA transcripts. First-round RT-PCR targeting the TCR CDR3 was performed with the HTBI primer set. TCRdb reprocessed the multiplex PCR reads via MiXCR and lists one record per CDR3 protein. The sample includes around 300,000 distinct CDR3 sequences, roughly 20% seen only once; the top ten take 35% to 40%. This CDR3 is built from 12 residues. V was pared by 5 bases and J by 13 bases, with 7 bases of the junction left unmatched. Looked up from germline, CDR1 is LNHDA and CDR2 is SQIVND (reference sequence). The sample comprised blood. The chain joins TRBV19 to TRBJ2-1; 8 bases fit TRBD1. The sequence was collected from a man aged 45-65 years with Graves' ophthalmopathy. As DNA, the CDR3 is TGTGCCAGTAGTCCCAGGGGGCCCGGACAGTTCTTC. It yields the protein CASSPRGPGQFF.